Shown below are 2 T cell receptor beta chains from a single sample sequenced in a study of blood T cell repertoires in COVID-19. Profiling relied on immunoSEQ multiplex PCR, and the TCRdb table lists in-frame clones only, not all of them. The data hold about 310,000 clones, with around 91% observed a single time. The sequenced sample was peripheral blood. The receptors stem from a woman aged 40 to 50 with COVID-19, enrolled during active disease.

The gene calls are TRBV7-8 and TRBJ2-2; tentatively, D is TRBD2 (6 bases). The CDR3 loop spans 16 amino acids. Trimming shortened V by 5 bases and J by 4 bases, and 17 bases separated the two germline ends. Germline V lookup: CDR1 SGHVS, CDR2 FQNEAQ. The CDR3 is CASSRDGLPLTGELFF. Written as DNA, the CDR3 is TGTGCCAGCAGCCGAGACGGACTACCGCTCACCGGGGAGCTGTTTTTT.

This clone was picked up a small number of times. V gene TRBV28 combines with J gene TRBJ2-3, with TRBD2 matching 10 bases. Germline-derived CDR1 and CDR2 are MDHEN and SYDVKM. The J segment lost 4 bases and the V segment lost 2 bases, leaving 3 bases of the junction unmatched. The CDR3 spans 15 residues. CDR3 amino acids: CASSLASGSPDTQYF. The DNA of the CDR3 is TGTGCCAGCAGTTTAGCTAGCGGGAGCCCAGATACGCAGTATTTT.